These 19 T cell receptor beta chains were sequenced from one sample in a study of CD8+CD57+ T cells in acquired aplastic anemia. Profiles of TCR beta VDJ and CDR3 were generated from a genomic DNA template. TCRdb reprocessed the reads via MiXCR and lists one record per CDR3 protein. The sample shows about 470,000 distinct CDR3 sequences, around 33% of them seen only once. All sequencing subjects had displayed CD8+CD57+ cell expansion on flow cytometry. Sample: sorted CD4+, CD8+, or CD8+CD57+ T cells (not recorded which) from PBMCs. Receptor source: a human donor with aplastic anemia.

The V call is TRBV10-1, the J call TRBJ1-6, with TRBD1 identical over 11 bases. Losses at the gene ends were 6 bases for V and 7 bases for J; bases not matched to a gene: 2. The CDR3 has 14 residues. The V gene's germline CDR1 is WNHNN and CDR2 SYGVQD (reference sequence). The CDR3 DNA is TGCGCCAGCAGATGGGACAGGGGGAATTCACCCCTCCACTTT. As protein: CASRWDRGNSPLHF.

The chain joins TRBV20-1 to TRBJ1-4; TRBD1 aligns across 7 bases. The CDR3 runs to 13 residues. Germline CDR1 and CDR2: DFQATT and SNEGSKA (reference sequence). The V gene end was trimmed by 7 bases and the J gene end by 5 bases; junction bases not matched to a gene: 7. The CDR3 region is CSGESRGNEKLFF. The CDR3 bases are TGCAGTGGTGAGAGCAGGGGGAATGAAAAACTGTTTTTT.

This clonotype was observed many times. The genes are TRBV10-3 and TRBJ2-1, with 9 bases identical to TRBD2. Germline-derived CDR1 and CDR2 are ENHRY and SYGVKD. Trimming took 3 bases from V and 5 from J; bases not matched to a gene: 5. The CDR3 covers 15 residues. For the CDR3, the DNA is TGTGCCATCAGTGAAGCTAGCGGGGTAAACAATGAGCAGTTCTTC. Amino acid sequence: CAISEASGVNNEQFF.

This clonotype was observed many times. V is TRBV20-1 and J is TRBJ2-6; D unclear. Germline-derived CDR1 and CDR2 are DFQATT and SNEGSKA (reference sequence). The CDR3 length is 15 residues. Trimming cost V 3 bases and J 0 bases, with 9 bases left between them. CDR3 loop: CSARDGDSGANVLTF. The DNA of the CDR3 is TGCAGTGCTAGGGACGGAGACTCTGGGGCCAACGTCCTGACTTTC.

This clonotype was counted only a few times. V gene TRBV2 combines with J gene TRBJ2-3; tentative D call: TRBD1 (6 bases). The J call may be wrong; the DNA end is better matched by TRBJ1-5. This CDR3 has 14 residues. CDR1 and CDR2 (germline): SNHLY, FYNNEI. CDR3 protein: CASSAQGTADTQHF. CDR3 nucleotide sequence: TGTGCCAGCAGCGCGCAGGGGACCGCAGATACGCAGCATTTT.

The table lists this clonotype with a few counts. This sequence joins TRBV4-1 and TRBJ2-7, with a tentative D call TRBD2 (5 bases). Germline loops: CDR1 MGHRA, CDR2 YSYEKL. The CDR3 spans 16 residues. V gave up 1 base and J gave up 3 bases, with 16 bases separating them. The CDR3 reads CASSQVGTRRYYEQYF. In nucleotides, the CDR3 is TGCGCCAGCAGCCAAGTTGGAACTAGGCGTTACTACGAGCAGTACTTC.

V gene TRBV20-1 combines with J gene TRBJ2-1, with 8 bases that match TRBD1. Germline lookup yields CDR1 DFQATT and CDR2 SNEGSKA (reference sequence). There are 14 residues in the CDR3. With 4 bases clipped from V and 5 bases from J, the junction kept 7 bases outside the gene matches. The CDR3 reads CSAKDRVVDNEQFF. The CDR3 DNA follows: TGCAGTGCTAAGGACAGGGTGGTGGACAATGAGCAGTTCTTC.

The chain uses TRBV10-2 and TRBJ2-6; 7 bases are shared with TRBD1. The CDR3 runs 17 residues. CDR1 and CDR2 from the germline V gene are WSHSY and SAAADI. After removal of 0 bases from V and 4 bases from J, the junction contained 6 bases not matched to a gene. The CDR3 region has the DNA TGCGCCAGCAGTGAGTCGTTGGGACAGTCCGGGGCCAACGTCCTGACTTTC. Translated, it gives CASSESLGQSGANVLTF.

The table lists this clonotype with a few counts. J is TRBJ1-4 and V is TRBV20-1, with TRBD1 matching 10 bases. CDR1 DFQATT and CDR2 SNEGSKA come from the germline V gene (reference sequence). V lost 3 bases to trimming and J lost 6 bases; unmatched junction nucleotides: 7. The CDR3 runs to 15 residues. The CDR3 DNA is TGCAGTGCTAGTCTCTTCGGGACAGGGGATGAAAAACTGTTTTTT. Translated, it gives CSASLFGTGDEKLFF.

In the case of this clonotype: One junction end does not reproduce the germline sequence, and a read error may be involved. V and J are TRBV11-2 and TRBJ2-1; 14 bases are a match to TRBD2. The CDR3 extends over 14 amino acids. The germline V gene encodes CDR1 SGHAT and CDR2 FQNNGV. Here the CDR3 reads CASSPGTSGSSQLF. In nucleotides, the CDR3 is TGTGCCAGCAGCCCGGGGACTAGCGGGAGTTCGCAGCTCTTC.

This clonotype came up many times. The V and J genes are TRBV2 and TRBJ2-5; the D call may be TRBD1 or TRBD2 (6 bases each). Germline V CDR1 and CDR2: SNHLY, FYNNEI. This CDR3 is 14 amino acids long. The germline V and J ends were trimmed by 4 bases and 5 bases, with 14 bases remaining between them. The CDR3 bases are TGTGCCAGCAGTGGTGGAGGGGGTGAGGAGACCCAGTACTTC. This gives the protein CASSGGGGEETQYF.

A few counts support this clonotype. The genes are TRBV19 and TRBJ2-7; 11 bases line up with TRBD1. Germline CDR1 is LNHDA and CDR2 is SQIVND (reference sequence). Trimming at V came to 2 bases and at J to 0 bases, leaving 3 bases not matched to a gene. This CDR3 region has 16 residues. The DNA for the CDR3 is TGTGCCAGTAGTATATCAGGGACAGGGGGCTCCTACGAGCAGTACTTC. The encoded protein is CASSISGTGGSYEQYF.

A remark on this clonotype: A much larger clonotype is one base distant, so this may be a read error. This sequence joins TRBV24-1 and TRBJ2-1; perhaps TRBD1 as D (5 bases). The V gene lost 3 bases and the J gene lost 8 bases, with 22 bases spanning the gap. From germline, CDR1 is KGHDR and CDR2 SFDVKD. The CDR3 is 17 amino acids. This chain's CDR3 is CATSDPHGQGQWDEQFF. The CDR3 bases are TGTGCCACCAGTGATCCCCACGGGCAGGGCCAGTGGGATGAGCAGTTCTTC.

This clonotype was seen only a few times. This chain uses TRBV24-1 with TRBJ2-3; 9 bases fit TRBD1. V gave up 4 bases and J gave up 3 bases; unmatched junction bases: 4. CDR1 and CDR2 (germline): KGHDR, SFDVKD. This CDR3 is built from 15 residues. The CDR3 sequence is CATSDNRGRTDTQYF. The CDR3 nucleotides are TGTGCCACCAGTGACAACAGGGGGCGAACAGATACGCAGTATTTT.

Comments on this clonotype: This may be a read error, as it is one base from a much larger clone. The rearrangement joins TRBV19 to TRBJ1-1; D is undetermined. Trimming took 5 bases from V and 3 from J, leaving 13 bases between them. CDR3 length: 14 amino acids. The germline V gene has CDR1 LNHDA and CDR2 SQIVND (reference sequence). CDR3 protein: CASSRSFLDTEAFF. The CDR3 coding sequence is TGTGCCAGTAGTCGAAGTTTCTTGGACACTGAAGCTTTCTTT.

The J gene is TRBJ2-7, the V gene TRBV10-3, with 10 bases that match TRBD2. The CDR3 is 14 residues long. CDR1 is ENHRY, CDR2 SYGVKD, per germline. Losses at the gene ends were 10 bases for V and 3 bases for J; bases not matched to a gene: 9. DNA for the CDR3: TGTGCCAGCAGCCAACTAGCGGGGATCTACGAGCAGTACTTC. The encoded protein is CASSQLAGIYEQYF.

This clonotype was detected a few times. The J gene is TRBJ1-6, the V gene TRBV6-1, with D hard to call. Trimming removed 6 bases from V and 7 bases from J, with 13 bases in between. This CDR3 comprises 14 residues. Germline V CDR1 and CDR2: MNHNS, SASEGT. This CDR3 is CASSGVLGNSPLHF. As DNA, the CDR3 is TGTGCCAGCAGCGGGGTACTGGGGAATTCACCCCTCCACTTT.

A few counts support this clonotype. CDR3: CASSQDIAVLSGNTIYF. The DNA of the CDR3 is TGCGCCAGCAGCCAAGACATCGCGGTACTGTCTGGAAACACCATATATTTT. The J gene is TRBJ1-3, the V gene TRBV4-3; no reliable D call. The germline CDR1 and CDR2 sequences are LGHNA and YSLEER. The CDR3 runs to 17 residues. V lost 0 bases and J lost 1, with 13 bases in between.

V is TRBV11-1 and J is TRBJ2-1, with no clear D. This CDR3 is built from 15 residues. V lost 1 base and J lost 5, with 12 bases in between. Germline values: CDR1 SGHAT, CDR2 FQDESV (reference sequence). This CDR3 is CASSLGGAADNEQFF. The CDR3 DNA follows: TGTGCCAGCAGCTTAGGAGGTGCGGCAGACAATGAGCAGTTCTTC.